This record looks at one TCR beta chain sequence and its context. It lacks a known antigen. Base quality data are lacking; no much larger clone is found one base away. This entry belongs to a study of control samples from healthy donors and cancer patients (dated by TCRdb to about 2020). Library method: the immunoSEQ multiplex PCR assay. TCRdb's version of the immuneACCESS table is confined to in-frame rearrangements and falls short of the full clone set. An unresolved V gene accounts for under half of the shortfall where checked; the remainder is of unknown origin. The sample table records 100,000 to 150,000 clones; 87% of these occur just once. The ten largest clones add up to around 3% of the sample. In the germline V gene, CDR1 corresponds to MNHEY and CDR2 to SVGEGT. V sheds 6 bases and J sheds 5 bases, leaving 13 bases between their ends. The CDR3 spans 13 residues, from the cysteine through the phenylalanine. Just the 39-base CDR3 DNA is kept, in frame starting at base 1.

What was sequenced was blood. This receptor was obtained from a man aged 55-75 years in good health. The chain was built from TRBV6-2 or TRBV6-3 and TRBJ1-1; perhaps TRBD1 is the D gene, with 6 bases matching. Read as DNA, the sequence is TGTGCCAGCAGCGAACGGGGGCTAACTGAAGCTTTCTTT. This gives the protein CASSERGLTEAFF.